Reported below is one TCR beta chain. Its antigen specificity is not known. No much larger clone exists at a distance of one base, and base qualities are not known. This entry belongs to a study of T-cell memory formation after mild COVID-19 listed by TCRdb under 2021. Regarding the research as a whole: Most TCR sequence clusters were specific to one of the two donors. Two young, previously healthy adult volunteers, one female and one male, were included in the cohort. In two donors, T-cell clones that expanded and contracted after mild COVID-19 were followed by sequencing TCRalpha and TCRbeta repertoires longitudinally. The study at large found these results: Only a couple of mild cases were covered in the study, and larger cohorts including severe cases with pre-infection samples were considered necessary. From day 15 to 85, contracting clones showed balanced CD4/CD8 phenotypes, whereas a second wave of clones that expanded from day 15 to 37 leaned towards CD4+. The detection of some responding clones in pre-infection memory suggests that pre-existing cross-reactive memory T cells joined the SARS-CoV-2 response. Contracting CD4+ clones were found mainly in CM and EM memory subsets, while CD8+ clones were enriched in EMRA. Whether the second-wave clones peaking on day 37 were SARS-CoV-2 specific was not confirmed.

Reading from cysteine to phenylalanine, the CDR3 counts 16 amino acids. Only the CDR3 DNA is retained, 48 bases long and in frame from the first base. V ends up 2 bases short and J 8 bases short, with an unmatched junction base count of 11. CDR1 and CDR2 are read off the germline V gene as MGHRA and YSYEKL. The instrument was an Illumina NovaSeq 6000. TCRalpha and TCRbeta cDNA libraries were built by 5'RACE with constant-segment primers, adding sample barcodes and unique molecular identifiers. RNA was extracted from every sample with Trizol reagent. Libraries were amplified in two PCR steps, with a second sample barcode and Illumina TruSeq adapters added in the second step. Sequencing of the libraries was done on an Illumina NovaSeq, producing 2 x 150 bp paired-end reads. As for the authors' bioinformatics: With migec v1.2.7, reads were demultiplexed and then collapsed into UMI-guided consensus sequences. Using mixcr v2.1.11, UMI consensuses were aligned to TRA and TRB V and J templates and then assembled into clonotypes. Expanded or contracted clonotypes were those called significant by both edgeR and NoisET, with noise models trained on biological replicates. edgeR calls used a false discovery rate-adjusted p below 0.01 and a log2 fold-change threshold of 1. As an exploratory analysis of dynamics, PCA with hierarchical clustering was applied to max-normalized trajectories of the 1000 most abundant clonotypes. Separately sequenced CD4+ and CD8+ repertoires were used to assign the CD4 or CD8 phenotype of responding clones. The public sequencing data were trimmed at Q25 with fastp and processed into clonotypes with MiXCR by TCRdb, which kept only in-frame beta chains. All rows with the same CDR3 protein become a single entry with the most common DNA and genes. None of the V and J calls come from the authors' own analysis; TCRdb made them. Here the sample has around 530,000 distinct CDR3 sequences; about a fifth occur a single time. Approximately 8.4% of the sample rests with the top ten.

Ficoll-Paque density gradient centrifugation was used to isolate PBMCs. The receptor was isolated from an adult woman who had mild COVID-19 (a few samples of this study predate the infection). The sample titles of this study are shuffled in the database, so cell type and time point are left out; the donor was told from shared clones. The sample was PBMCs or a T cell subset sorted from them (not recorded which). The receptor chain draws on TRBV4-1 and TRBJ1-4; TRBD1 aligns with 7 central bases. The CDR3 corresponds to CASSQSVTGLGEKLFF. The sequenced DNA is TGCGCCAGCAGCCAATCTGTGACAGGGCTAGGGGAAAAACTGTTTTTT.